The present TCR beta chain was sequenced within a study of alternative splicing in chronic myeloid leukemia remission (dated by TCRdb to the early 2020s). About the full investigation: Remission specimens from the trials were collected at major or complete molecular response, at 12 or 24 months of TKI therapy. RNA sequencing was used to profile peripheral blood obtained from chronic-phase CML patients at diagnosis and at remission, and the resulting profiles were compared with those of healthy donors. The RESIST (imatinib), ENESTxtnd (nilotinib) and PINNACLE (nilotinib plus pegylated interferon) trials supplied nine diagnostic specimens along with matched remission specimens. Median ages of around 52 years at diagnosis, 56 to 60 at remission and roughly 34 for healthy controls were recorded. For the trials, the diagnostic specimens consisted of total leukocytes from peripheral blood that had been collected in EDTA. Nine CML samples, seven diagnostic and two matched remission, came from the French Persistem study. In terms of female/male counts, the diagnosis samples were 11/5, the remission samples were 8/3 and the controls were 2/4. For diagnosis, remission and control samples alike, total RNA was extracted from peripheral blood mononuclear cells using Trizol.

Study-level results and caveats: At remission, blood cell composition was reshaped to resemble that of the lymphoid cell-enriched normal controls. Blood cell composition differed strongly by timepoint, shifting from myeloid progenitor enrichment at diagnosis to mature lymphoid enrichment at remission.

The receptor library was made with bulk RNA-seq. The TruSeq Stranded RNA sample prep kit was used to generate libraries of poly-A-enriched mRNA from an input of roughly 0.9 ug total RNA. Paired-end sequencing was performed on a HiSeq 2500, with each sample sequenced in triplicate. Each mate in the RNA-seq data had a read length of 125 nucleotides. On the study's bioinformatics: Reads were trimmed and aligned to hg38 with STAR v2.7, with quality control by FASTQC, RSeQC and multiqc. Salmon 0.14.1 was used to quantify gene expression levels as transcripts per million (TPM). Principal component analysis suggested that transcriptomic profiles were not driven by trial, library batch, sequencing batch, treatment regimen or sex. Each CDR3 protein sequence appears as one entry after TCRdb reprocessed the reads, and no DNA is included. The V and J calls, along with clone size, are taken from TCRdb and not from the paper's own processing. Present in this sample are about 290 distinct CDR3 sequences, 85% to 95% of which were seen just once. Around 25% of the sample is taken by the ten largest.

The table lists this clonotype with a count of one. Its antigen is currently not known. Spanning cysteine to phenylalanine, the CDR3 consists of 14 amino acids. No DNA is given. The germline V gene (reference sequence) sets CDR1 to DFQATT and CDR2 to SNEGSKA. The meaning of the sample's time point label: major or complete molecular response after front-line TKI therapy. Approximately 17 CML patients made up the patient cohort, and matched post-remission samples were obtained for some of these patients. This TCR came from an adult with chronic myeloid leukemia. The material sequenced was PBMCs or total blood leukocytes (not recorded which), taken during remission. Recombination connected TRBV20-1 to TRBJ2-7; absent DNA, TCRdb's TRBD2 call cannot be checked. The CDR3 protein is CSARDRRQGYEQYF.